This T cell receptor beta chain was obtained from a study of blood T cell repertoires in COVID-19. Study summary: The United States, Italy and Spain supplied acute and convalescent COVID-19 samples.

In the authors' methods: Nucleated cell counts were estimated from reference gene primer amplification. TCRdb keeps only in-frame clones here, not all; method: immunoSEQ multiplex PCR. From that table come the V and J calls and clone size; the DNA was used to work out D and trimming. The sample lists approximately 300,000 clones; approximately 83% were seen once. V dropped 2 bases and J dropped 5 bases, with 7 bases sitting between them. The germline CDR1 and CDR2 sequences are SGHRS and YFSETQ. The CDR3 runs to 13 residues. Participants had their cohort set by participant-reported clinical history. Among Cohort 3 donors, those recovered had two negative PCRs, clearance, or symptom resolution.

The source of this sequence is a woman in her 30s who had recovered from COVID-19. Sample: PBMCs or T cells enriched from blood (not recorded which). The rearrangement uses TRBV5-1 and TRBJ2-2; possible D gene TRBD2, 6 bases. DNA of the CDR3: TGCGCCAGCAGCTTTGGGACTACCGGGGAGCTGTTTTTT. As protein: CASSFGTTGELFF.